This T cell receptor (beta chain) stems from a study of T-cell memory formation after mild COVID-19. Across the study: Largely donor-specific sequence clusters came from a couple of donors.

Details on this clonotype: What it binds is unknown.

Each CDR3 protein is one row after TCRdb ran MiXCR on the 5' RACE reads. The sample has 550,000 to 700,000 distinct CDR3 sequences, around 16% seen once; the top ten hold about 8.1%. Study results and limitations: Nothing showed for sure that second-wave clones peaking on day 37 were SARS-CoV-2 specific. Contracting clones from day 15 to 85 showed balanced CD4/CD8; later expanders favored CD4+. In pre-infection memory, a portion of responding clones appeared, which suggested that cross-reactive memory joined.

Unmatched junction bases numbered 5, after V lost 5 bases and J lost 1 base. CDR3 length: 14 residues. CDR1 and CDR2 (germline): SQVTM, ANQGSEA. This clonotype was obtained from an adult woman who had mild COVID-19 (a few samples of this study predate the infection). Cell type and time point are not known. The chain recombines TRBV29-1 with TRBJ2-1, with 7 bases that match TRBD2. Sequencing was done on a sample of PBMCs or a T cell subset sorted from them (not recorded which). The CDR3 spells CSVPIAGSYNEQFF. CDR3 nucleotide sequence: TGCAGCGTTCCTATAGCGGGTTCCTACAATGAGCAGTTCTTC.